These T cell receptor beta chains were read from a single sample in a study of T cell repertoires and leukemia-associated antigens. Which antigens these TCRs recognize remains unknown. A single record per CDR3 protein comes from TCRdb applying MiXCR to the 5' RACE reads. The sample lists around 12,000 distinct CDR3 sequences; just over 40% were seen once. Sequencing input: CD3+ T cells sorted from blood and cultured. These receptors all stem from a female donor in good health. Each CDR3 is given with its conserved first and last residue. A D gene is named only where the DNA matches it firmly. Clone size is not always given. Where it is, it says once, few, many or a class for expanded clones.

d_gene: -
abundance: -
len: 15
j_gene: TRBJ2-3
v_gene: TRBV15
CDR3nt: TGTGCCACCAGCAGAGATCCCCGGTCCACAGATACGCAGTATTTT
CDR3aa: CATSRDPRSTDTQYF

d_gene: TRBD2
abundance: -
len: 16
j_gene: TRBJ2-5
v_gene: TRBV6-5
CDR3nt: TGTGCCAGCAGTTACTCAGGGCTAGCGGGAGGAGAGACCCAGTACTTC
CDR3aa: CASSYSGLAGGETQYF

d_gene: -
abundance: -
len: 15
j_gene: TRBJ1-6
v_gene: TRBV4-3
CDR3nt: TGCGCCAGCAGCCAAGTACTGGACGGAAATTCACCCCTCCACTTT
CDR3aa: CASSQVLDGNSPLHF

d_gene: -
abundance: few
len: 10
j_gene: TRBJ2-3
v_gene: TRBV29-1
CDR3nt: TGCAGTTCAAGGACAGATACGCAGTATTTT
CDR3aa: CSSRTDTQYF

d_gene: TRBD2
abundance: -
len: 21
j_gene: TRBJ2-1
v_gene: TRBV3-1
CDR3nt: TGTGCCAGCAGCCAAGGCGCCACCGGGACTAGCGGGAATCCCTCCTACAATGAGCAGTTCTTC
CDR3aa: CASSQGATGTSGNPSYNEQFF

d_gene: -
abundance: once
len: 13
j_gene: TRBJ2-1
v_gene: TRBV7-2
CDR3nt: TGTGCCAGCAGCTTTTCTACCCTCAATGAGCAGTTCTTC
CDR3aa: CASSFSTLNEQFF

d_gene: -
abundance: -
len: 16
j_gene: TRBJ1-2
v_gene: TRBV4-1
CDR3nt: TGCGCCAGCAGCCGAGACCCGGGGTTCAGGAACTATGGCTACACCTTC
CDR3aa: CASSRDPGFRNYGYTF

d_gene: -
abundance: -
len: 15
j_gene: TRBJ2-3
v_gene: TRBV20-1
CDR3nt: TGCAGTGCCCCTAGGGGGAGGGTCGGCACAGATACGCAGTATTTT
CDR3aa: CSAPRGRVGTDTQYF

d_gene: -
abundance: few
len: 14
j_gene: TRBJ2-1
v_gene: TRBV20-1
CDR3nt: TGCAGTGCCCTCCCCCTGGACAGTGACAATGAGCAGTTCTTC
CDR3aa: CSALPLDSDNEQFF

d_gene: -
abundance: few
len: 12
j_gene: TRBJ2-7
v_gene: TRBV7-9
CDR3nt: TGTGCCAGCAGCTCCGGGGGCTCCGAGCAGTACTTC
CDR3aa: CASSSGGSEQYF

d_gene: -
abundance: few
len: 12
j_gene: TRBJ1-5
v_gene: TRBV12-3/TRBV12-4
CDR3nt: TGTGCCAGCAGTTTAGCTCTTGATCCCCAGCATTTT
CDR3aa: CASSLALDPQHF

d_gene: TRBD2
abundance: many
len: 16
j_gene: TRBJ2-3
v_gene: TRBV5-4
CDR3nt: TGTGCCAGCAGCTTGCGTCTAGCGGGAAGCTCAGATACGCAGTATTTT
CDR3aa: CASSLRLAGSSDTQYF

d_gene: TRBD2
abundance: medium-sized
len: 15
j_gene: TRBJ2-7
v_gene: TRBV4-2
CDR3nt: TGTGCCAGCAGCCCCTCAGCGGGAGGGCCGAGTGAGCAGTACTTC
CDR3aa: CASSPSAGGPSEQYF

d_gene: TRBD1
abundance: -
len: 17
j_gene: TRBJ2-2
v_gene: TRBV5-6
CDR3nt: TGTGCCAGCAGCCGAAACCCGACAGGGGCGAACACCGGGGAGCTGTTTTTT
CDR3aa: CASSRNPTGANTGELFF

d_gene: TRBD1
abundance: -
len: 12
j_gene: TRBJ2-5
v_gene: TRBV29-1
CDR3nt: TGCAGCGTTGTGACAGGGTGGGAGACCCAGTACTTC
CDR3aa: CSVVTGWETQYF

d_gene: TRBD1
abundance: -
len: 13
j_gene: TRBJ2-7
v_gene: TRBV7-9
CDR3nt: TGTGCCAGCAGCTGGGGACAGGACCGCGAGCAGTACTTC
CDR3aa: CASSWGQDREQYF

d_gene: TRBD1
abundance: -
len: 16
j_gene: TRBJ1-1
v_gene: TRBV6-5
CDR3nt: TGTGCCAGCATTCGAACAAAAGGACAGGGGGCTCGAGAAGCTTTCTTT
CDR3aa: CASIRTKGQGAREAFF

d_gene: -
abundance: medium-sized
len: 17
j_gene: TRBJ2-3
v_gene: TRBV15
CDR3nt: TGTGCCACCAGCAGCCTGAAGGCGGCGAGGGGGGAAGATACGCAGTATTTT
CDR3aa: CATSSLKAARGEDTQYF

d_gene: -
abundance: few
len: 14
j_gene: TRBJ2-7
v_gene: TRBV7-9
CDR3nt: TGTGCCAGCAGCAATCGACAGGCGCACTACGAGCAGTACTTC
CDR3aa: CASSNRQAHYEQYF

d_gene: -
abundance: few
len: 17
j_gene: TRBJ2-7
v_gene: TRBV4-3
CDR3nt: TGCGCCAGCAGCCAAGATCGGGCAGTGCTTGGAGTCTACGAGCAGTACTTC
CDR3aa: CASSQDRAVLGVYEQYF

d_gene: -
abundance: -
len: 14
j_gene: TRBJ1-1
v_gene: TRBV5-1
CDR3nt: TGCGCCAGCACCGTTAGGGGCGAGGACACTGAAGCTTTCTTT
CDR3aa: CASTVRGEDTEAFF

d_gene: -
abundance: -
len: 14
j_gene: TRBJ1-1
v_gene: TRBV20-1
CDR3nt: TGCAGTGCTAGTGGGAGGACAGAGGACACTGAAGCTTTCTTT
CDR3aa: CSASGRTEDTEAFF

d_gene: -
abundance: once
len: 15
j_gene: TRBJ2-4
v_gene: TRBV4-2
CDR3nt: TGTGCCAGCAGCCAACAGGGGCTAGCCAAAAACATTCAGTACTTC
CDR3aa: CASSQQGLAKNIQYF

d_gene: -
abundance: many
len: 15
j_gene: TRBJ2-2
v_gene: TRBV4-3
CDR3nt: TGCGCCAGCAGCGCCCGGGCCCCCCGCGCCGGGGAGCTGTTTTTT
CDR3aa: CASSARAPRAGELFF

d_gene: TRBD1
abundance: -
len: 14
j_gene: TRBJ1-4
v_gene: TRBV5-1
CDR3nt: TGCGCCAGCAGCCCGCGACAGGGGGATGAAAAACTGTTTTTT
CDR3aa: CASSPRQGDEKLFF

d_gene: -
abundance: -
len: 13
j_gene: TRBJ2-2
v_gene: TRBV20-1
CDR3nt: TGCAGTGCTAGTGACTACCTGTCCGGGGAGCTGTTTTTT
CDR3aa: CSASDYLSGELFF